This TCR beta chain was identified during a study of T cells in narcolepsy. Across the whole study: Enrolled donors included narcolepsy type 1 or type 2 patients and healthy controls.

Generated by immunoSEQ multiplex PCR, the TCRdb table keeps only in-frame clones and is missing some. The table lists about 34,000 clones, roughly 73% of them singletons, with about 1.2% in the top ten. Study outcomes and limitations: Autoreactive HCRT-specific and TRIB2-specific clonotypes were marked in same-patient CSF-versus-blood CD4+ comparisons. Reportedly, autoreactive clonotypes were serially detected in patients' blood but not controls'.

As concerns this clone: The antigen is not known.

The TCR was taken from a human donor with narcolepsy. Sequenced sample: CD45RA- memory CD4+ T cells from PBMCs.

CDR3 region: CASSWRDSYYEQYF. The CDR3 nucleotides read TGCGCCAGCAGCTGGCGGGACTCCTACTACGAGCAGTACTTC. The chain couples TRBV5-1 to TRBJ2-7, with a weak D call TRBD2 (6 bases). The V gene lost 3 bases and the J gene lost 3 bases, with 13 bases spanning the gap. The CDR3 has 14 residues. CDR1 and CDR2 (germline): SGHRS, YFSETQ.